This T cell receptor (beta chain) was recorded in a study of PD-1 blockade in classical Hodgkin lymphoma (dated by TCRdb to about 2020). For context, the study as a whole: Nivolumab dosing was 3 mg/kg intravenously every 2 weeks, continuing until either disease progression or unacceptable toxicity. A peripheral blood immune signature of response to PD-1 blockade in classical Hodgkin lymphoma was defined using TCR beta sequencing and CyTOF.

For CDR1 and CDR2, the germline V gene lists SNHLY and FYNNEI. V is cut by 0 bases and J by 6 bases, and the space between the germline ends is 8 bases. Spanning cysteine to phenylalanine, the CDR3 consists of 14 amino acids. Of all the DNA, just the CDR3 is kept, 42 bases in frame from base 1. Per the publication, the time point label means: cycle 2 day 1 (C2D1) of nivolumab. All trial patients had relapsed after autologous stem cell transplantation, with cohorts A, B and C differing in prior brentuximab vedotin exposure. The trial cohort included around 56 patients with relapsed/refractory classical Hodgkin lymphoma, and each patient had a best overall response of complete response, partial response or progressive disease. In the multi-cohort phase II CheckMate 205 trial, trial patients received single-agent nivolumab. An independent review committee assessed best overall response by applying the 2007 International Working Group response criteria. Trial PBMCs were obtained immediately prior to nivolumab initiation (C1D1) and on therapy at cycle 2 day 1 and cycle 4 day 1. Peripheral blood was collected in 8 mL Vacutainer Cell Preparation Tubes, from which PBMCs were isolated by centrifugation and then cryopreserved.

Genomic DNA was isolated using the Qiagen DNeasy kit from unsorted PBMCs as well as from negatively selected CD4+ and CD8+ fractions. Amplification of TCR beta CDR3 regions was done by immunoSEQ multiplex PCR with primers that anneal to V and J segments. A synthetic immune receptor repertoire was used to minimize amplification bias, and remaining bias was computationally removed after sequencing. The paper's data handling went like this. Repertoire diversity was quantified as the Shannon entropy index using custom Python scripts. Unsorted, CD4+ and CD8+ repertoires were analyzed separately, except for combined analyses in which CD4+ and CD8+ sequences were merged in silico. Clonal expansion was defined as a frequency increase of at least 2-fold after treatment compared with C1D1, and clones undetected at baseline were assigned a pseudocount of 0.5. Clones with 0 or 1 copy at C1D1 were classified as singleton clones, and clones with 2 or more copies were classified as non-singleton clones. By matching protein sequences in sorted samples from the same patient, clones expanded in unsorted samples were annotated as CD4+, CD8+ or unknown. Diversity changes from C1D1 to C4D1 were tested in paired samples using Wilcoxon tests. Not all clones reach the TCRdb copy of this immuneACCESS table, which keeps in-frame sequences only. Checked studies attribute under half of the gap to unresolved V genes and leave the rest unexplained. V and J calls and clone size are given by that table; D and trimming were obtained from the DNA. The sample table holds about 58,000 clones, of which around 93% were seen once. Of the sample, more than 9% falls within the top ten clones.

Paper-wide results and their limitations: The study was limited to a single clinical trial cohort, and causes of repertoire differences, possibly disease activity or prior therapy, remained undefined. Newly diagnosed patients were reported to have lower baseline TCR diversity than healthy donors, and relapsed/refractory patients were reported to have lower baseline TCR diversity still. Baseline diversity similar to that of newly diagnosed patients was observed in trial patients achieving complete response, whereas significantly lower diversity was observed in partial responders and progressors. Diversity was lower in patients who began nivolumab less than 1 year after ASCT, so these patients were left out of later analyses to avoid confounding by immune reconstitution. CD4+ but not CD8+ TCR diversity rose significantly by C4D1 (p=0.0027 vs p=0.16), most apparent in complete responders (p=0.02).

Of note for this clone: The clone's antigen remains unknown. No clone much larger than this one lies a single base away; base qualities are absent.

The chain is assembled from TRBV2 and TRBJ2-2; no D segment can be confidently identified. This sequence was found in a human donor with classical Hodgkin lymphoma. The material sequenced was peripheral blood mononuclear cells (PBMCs), taken before the second cycle of nivolumab. The CDR3 loop reads CASSEANMAGELFF. The bases read TGTGCCAGCAGTGAAGCCAACATGGCCGGGGAGCTGTTTTTT.